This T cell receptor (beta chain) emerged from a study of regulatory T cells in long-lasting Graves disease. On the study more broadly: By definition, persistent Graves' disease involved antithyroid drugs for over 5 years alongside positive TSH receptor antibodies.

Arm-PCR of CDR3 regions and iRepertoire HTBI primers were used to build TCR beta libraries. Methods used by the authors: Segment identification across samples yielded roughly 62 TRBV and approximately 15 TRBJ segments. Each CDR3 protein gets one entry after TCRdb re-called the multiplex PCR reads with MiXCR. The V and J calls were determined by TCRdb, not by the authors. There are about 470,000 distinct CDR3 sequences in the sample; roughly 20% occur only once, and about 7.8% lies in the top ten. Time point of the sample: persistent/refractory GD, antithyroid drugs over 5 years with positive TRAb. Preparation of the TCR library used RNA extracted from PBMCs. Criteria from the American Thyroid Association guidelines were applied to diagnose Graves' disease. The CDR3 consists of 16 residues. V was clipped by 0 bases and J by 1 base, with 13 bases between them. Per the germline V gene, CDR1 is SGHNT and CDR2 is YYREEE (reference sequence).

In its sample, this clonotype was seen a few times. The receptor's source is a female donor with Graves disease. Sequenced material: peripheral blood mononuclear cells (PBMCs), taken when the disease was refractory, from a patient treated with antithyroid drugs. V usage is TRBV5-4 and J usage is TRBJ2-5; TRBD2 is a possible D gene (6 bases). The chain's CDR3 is CASSLEVGRSQETQYF. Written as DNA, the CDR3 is TGTGCCAGCAGCTTGGAGGTGGGGAGGAGCCAAGAGACCCAGTACTTC.